This T cell receptor (beta chain) originates from a study of blood T cell repertoires in COVID-19. The overall study: Acute-phase and convalescent COVID-19 samples originated in the United States, Italy and Spain. Nucleic acid was either cDNA or gDNA, and it came from T cells, B-cell-depleted T cells, or PBMCs.

Enrolment of Seattle patients took place during active infection, and they were followed longitudinally. The CDR3 runs 15 residues. The V gene's germline CDR1 is SGHVS and CDR2 FQNEAQ. With 2 bases removed from V and 1 base from J, the gap between germline ends came to 9 bases. Data came from immunoSEQ multiplex PCR; TCRdb stores just in-frame clones and leaves some out. The data contain some 110,000 clones, approximately 74% of them singletons. Sequencing was carried out using peripheral blood. V gene TRBV7-8 combines with J gene TRBJ2-1; tentative D call: TRBD2 (5 bases). The clonotype originates from a man older than 75 with COVID-19, enrolled during active disease. The CDR3, as DNA: TGTGCCAGCAGCTTACTCGGAGGATCCTACAATGAGCAGTTCTTC. It encodes CASSLLGGSYNEQFF.